This TCR beta chain was obtained from a study of tumor and adjacent non-tumor tissue in lung cancer. Study-level findings and limits: Significantly higher TCR diversity was found in tumor than normal lung. Normal lung showed higher cumulative top 100 clone frequency than tumor.

A modified ARM-PCR protocol with three rounds of nested PCR amplified TCRbeta. TCRdb independently ran MiXCR on the multiplex PCR reads; one entry per CDR3 protein. This sample has about 60,000 distinct CDR3 sequences, with more than 55% found just once. Of note for this clonotype: Its antigen is unknown.

The CDR3 has 13 amino acids. The V gene lost 1 base and the J gene lost 12 bases, with 15 bases spanning the gap. Germline V gene data show CDR1 as MDHEN and CDR2 as SYDVKM. No cell sorting was done before RNA was extracted from the tissue. Distant lung tissue was collected more than 3 cm away from the tumor edge. Sequencing was done on a sample of distant non-tumor lung tissue. This chain links TRBV28 with TRBJ1-1; D not certain. The TCR comes from a man in his 70s with non-small cell lung cancer. The CDR3: CASSLSSRIETFF. CDR3 bases: TGTGCCAGCAGTTTATCTAGCAGGATAGAAACTTTCTTT.